These 22 T cell receptor beta chains share one sample of origin, sequenced in a study of shared T cell receptors in the human thymus (dated by TCRdb to about 2021). The library was made by the immunoSEQ multiplex PCR assay. TCRdb took this table from immuneACCESS and kept in-frame rearrangements with V and J called. Such tables lack part of the clones; where checked against another copy, unresolved V genes explain under half of the gap, and the rest is unexplained. This sample gives under 450,000 clones in total; just under 95% of them show up just once. The top ten hold about 0.02% of the sample. The sequenced sample was thymocytes. The receptors come from a human donor.

V and J are TRBV28 and TRBJ2-7; possibly TRBD1 for D (6 bases). Germline values: CDR1 MDHEN, CDR2 SYDVKM. V gave up 3 bases and J gave up 0 bases, with 12 bases separating them. This CDR3 comprises 15 residues. The CDR3 DNA sequence: TGTGCCAGCAGTTTTTTCAGGGGTTCCTCCTACGAGCAGTACTTC. Its protein is CASSFFRGSSYEQYF. Full variable domain (remainder filled in from reference TRBV28 and TRBJ2-7): DVKVTQSSRYLVKRTGEKVFLECVQDMDHENMFWYRQDPGLGLRLIYFSYDVKMKEKGDIPEGYSVSREKKERFSLILESASTNQTSMYLCASSFFRGSSYEQYFGPGTRLTVT.

The rearrangement joins TRBV28 to TRBJ2-4, with 11 positions matching TRBD2. The CDR3 totals 20 residues. The V gene's germline CDR1 is MDHEN and CDR2 SYDVKM. V shed 2 bases and J 2 bases; nucleotides not matched to a gene: 14. The CDR3 is CASSLISRRSGRESKNIQYF. CDR3 sequence (DNA): TGTGCCAGCAGTTTAATTTCACGGCGTAGCGGGAGGGAATCCAAAAACATTCAGTACTTC.

This sequence joins TRBV18 and TRBJ2-1; D unclear. The V gene's germline CDR1 is KGHSH and CDR2 LQKENI. CDR3 length: 13 amino acids. Between the trimmed V and J ends, which lost 3 bases and 9 bases, there was a span of 12 bases. This CDR3 is CASSPDRPSEQFF. The DNA for the CDR3 is TGTGCCAGCTCACCTGATAGGCCCAGTGAGCAGTTCTTC.

The genes are TRBV7-6 and TRBJ2-5; D possibly matches TRBD1 or TRBD2 (5 bases each). V lost 1 base and J lost 3, with 12 bases in between. This CDR3 is 15 amino acids long. Germline V gene lookup returns CDR1 SGHVS and CDR2 FNYEAQ. The CDR3 nucleotides read TGTGCCAGCAGCTTAGGTGCTGGGACGGAAGAGACCCAGTACTTC. Residues: CASSLGAGTEETQYF.

In DNA form, the CDR3 reads TGCAGCGTTCAAGCGCGAGGGGACAGGGGCATGTGGAGTGAGCAGTTCTTC. Its protein is CSVQARGDRGMWSEQFF. This chain connects TRBV29-1 to TRBJ2-1; TRBD1 matches 10 bases. V trimming: 5 bases; J trimming: 9 bases; junction bases outside the gene matches: 19. CDR1 and CDR2 from the germline V gene are SQVTM and ANQGSEA. The CDR3 is 17 amino acids.

This clone was picked up one time. The chain has TRBV6-5 and TRBJ1-1; a weak D match, TRBD1 (5 bases). V was trimmed by 0 bases and J by 3 bases, leaving 8 bases between them. The CDR3 is made up of 14 amino acids. Germline lookup yields CDR1 MNHEY and CDR2 SVGAGI. The CDR3 bases are TGTGCCAGCAGTTACTCGATGGGGGACACTGAAGCTTTCTTT. Amino acid sequence: CASSYSMGDTEAFF.

This sequence joins TRBV28 and TRBJ2-1; TRBD1 aligns across 8 bases. Germline V gene lookup returns CDR1 MDHEN and CDR2 SYDVKM. The CDR3 has 16 amino acids. V lost 5 bases and J lost 1; bases outside the gene matches: 7. The CDR3 region has the DNA TGTGCCAGCAGTCCTACTCGACAGGGGTCCTACAATGAGCAGTTCTTC. Amino acid sequence: CASSPTRQGSYNEQFF.

The V gene is TRBV2, the J gene TRBJ2-1, with a tentative D call TRBD2 (6 bases). The V gene's germline CDR1 is SNHLY and CDR2 FYNNEI. This CDR3 is 24 amino acids long. V shed 3 bases and J shed 6 bases, with 42 bases lying between them. The CDR3 DNA follows: TGTGCCAGCAGTGAGGGACGGGTGAGAAGCGGGTTCCCACAGTCGATAATGAGAATCAATGAGCAGTTCTTC. Protein product: CASSEGRVRSGFPQSIMRINEQFF.

The rearrangement links TRBV7-9 to TRBJ2-7, with 13 nucleotides matching TRBD2. CDR3 length: 16 amino acids. Trimming cost V 1 base and J 6 bases; bases outside gene matches: 6. CDR1 is SEHNR, CDR2 FQNEAQ, per germline (reference sequence). The CDR3: CASSLGTSGSGCEQYF. In DNA form, the CDR3 reads TGTGCCAGCAGCTTAGGGACTAGCGGGAGTGGTTGCGAGCAGTACTTC.

The J gene is TRBJ2-7, the V gene TRBV6-6; D is perhaps TRBD2 (6 bases). CDR3 length: 14 amino acids. V dropped 4 bases and J dropped 4 bases, with 14 bases sitting between them. CDR1 is MNHNY and CDR2 is SVGAGI in the germline V gene (reference sequence). CDR3 bases: TGTGCCAGCAGTTCGAAGCGGACTAATTACGAGCAGTACTTC. Amino acid sequence: CASSSKRTNYEQYF.

The V gene is TRBV4-1, the J gene TRBJ2-7, with 8 nucleotides matching TRBD1. V shed 0 bases, J shed 4 bases, and the junction held 8 bases outside the gene matches. Germline-derived CDR1 and CDR2 are MGHRA and YSYEKL. The CDR3 is 16 amino acids. CDR3 sequence (DNA): TGCGCCAGCAGCCAAGAGGGTGCAGGGGGCACGTACGAGCAGTACTTC. Amino acids: CASSQEGAGGTYEQYF.

The rearrangement joins TRBV28 to TRBJ1-5; tentatively, D is TRBD1 (6 bases). Looked up from germline, CDR1 is MDHEN and CDR2 is SYDVKM. The CDR3 contains 12 residues. V was pared by 11 bases and J by 4 bases, with 12 bases between. In DNA form, the CDR3 reads TGTGCCGGTGGAAGGGGGAATCAGCCCCAGCATTTT. Translation gives CAGGRGNQPQHF.

This clone showed up just a few times. V gene TRBV10-3 combines with J gene TRBJ2-3; 10 bases are shared with TRBD2. The CDR3 runs 15 residues. Germline V lookup: CDR1 ENHRY, CDR2 SYGVKD. Losses at the gene ends were 5 bases for V and 1 base for J; bases not matched to a gene: 3. CDR3 coding DNA: TGTGCCATCAGTTTCACTAGCGGGGGCACAGATACGCAGTATTTT. Its translation is CAISFTSGGTDTQYF.

This clone appeared once. The CDR3 loop is CASSVGGQGFSQPQHF. In nucleotides, the CDR3 is TGTGCCAGCAGCGTAGGAGGACAGGGATTCAGTCAGCCCCAGCATTTT. The V gene is TRBV9, the J gene TRBJ1-5; 8 nucleotides match TRBD1. Trimming at V came to 0 bases and at J to 6 bases, leaving 8 bases not matched to a gene. This CDR3 contains 16 residues. CDR1 SGDLS and CDR2 YYNGEE come from the germline V gene.

The chain joins TRBV4-2 to TRBJ2-7; D ambiguous. Germline loops: CDR1 LGHNA, CDR2 YNFKEQ. V shed 0 bases and J shed 3 bases, with 9 bases lying between them. The length of the CDR3 is 14 residues. The CDR3 DNA follows: TGTGCCAGCAGCCAAGAAAAGCGTTACTACGAGCAGTACTTC. This translates into CASSQEKRYYEQYF.

The chain joins TRBV27 to TRBJ1-5; TRBD1 matches 8 bases. CDR3 length: 16 amino acids. Germline V lookup: CDR1 MNHEY, CDR2 SMNVEV (reference sequence). J lost 2 bases, V lost 4 bases, and 7 bases had no gene match. This chain's CDR3 is CASSSKTTGGNQPQHF. Here the CDR3 DNA reads TGTGCCAGCAGTTCTAAAACGACAGGGGGCAATCAGCCCCAGCATTTT.

The chain couples TRBV7-2 to TRBJ2-7; TRBD2 aligns across 10 bases. CDR1 is SGHTA and CDR2 is FQGNSA in the germline V gene. The CDR3 covers 15 residues. The ends lost 5 bases at V and 2 bases at J; junction bases unmatched: 6. CDR3 protein: CASSPRLAGPYEQYF. The CDR3 coding sequence is TGTGCCAGCAGCCCTAGACTAGCGGGTCCCTACGAGCAGTACTTC.

The chain employs TRBV9 and TRBJ1-3, with D possibly matching TRBD1 (6 bases). V was clipped by 5 bases and J by 0 bases, with 12 bases between them. CDR1 and CDR2 from the germline V gene are SGDLS and YYNGEE. This CDR3 is built from 15 residues. The CDR3 region has the DNA TGTGCCAGCAGTCCGTACAGGGTCTCTGGAAACACCATATATTTT. Amino acid sequence: CASSPYRVSGNTIYF.

This clone occurred once. The chain uses TRBV18 and TRBJ1-1; D may be TRBD1 (5 bases). This CDR3 is built from 17 residues. V lost 5 bases to trimming and J lost 1 base, with 20 bases between them. Per germline, CDR1 KGHSH and CDR2 LQKENI. CDR3 residues: CASSVKRPGGENTEAFF. The CDR3 bases are TGTGCCAGCTCAGTCAAAAGACCGGGGGGGGAGAACACTGAAGCTTTCTTT.

The chain has TRBV2 and TRBJ1-3, with D perhaps matching TRBD1 (6 bases). Germline CDR1 is SNHLY and CDR2 is FYNNEI. The CDR3 is made up of 15 amino acids. Trimming cost V 8 bases and J 0 bases, with 14 bases left between them. The CDR3 DNA follows: TGTGCCAGCGGGGGCGAGGGATACTCTGGAAACACCATATATTTT. This encodes CASGGEGYSGNTIYF.

The gene calls are TRBV28 and TRBJ1-2; D is possibly TRBD1 (5 bases). Trimming took 7 bases from V and 2 from J, leaving 14 bases between them. The CDR3 extends over 14 amino acids. Germline V gene lookup returns CDR1 MDHEN and CDR2 SYDVKM. CDR3 sequence reads: CASTYGDGNYGYTF. The CDR3 DNA reads TGTGCCAGCACTTACGGGGACGGGAACTATGGCTACACCTTC.

The chain combines TRBV7-9 with TRBJ2-1, with 7 bases fitting TRBD1. CDR1 and CDR2 (germline): SEHNR, FQNEAQ (reference sequence). The CDR3 length is 15 residues. J was trimmed by 4 bases and V by 4 bases; bases with no gene match: 7. The CDR3 DNA follows: TGTGCCAGCAGCTCGACAGGGACCCCATACAATGAGCAGTTCTTC. It yields the protein CASSSTGTPYNEQFF.